These 26 T cell receptor beta chains came from one sample sequenced in a study of shared T cell receptors in the human thymus (dated by TCRdb to the early 2020s). Receptor amplification or capture employed the immunoSEQ multiplex PCR assay. TCRdb took this table from immuneACCESS and kept in-frame rearrangements with V and J called. Such tables lack part of the clones; where checked against another copy, unresolved V genes explain under half of the gap, and the rest is unexplained. The sample contains approximately 660,000 clones, 85% to 90% of them found a single time. The ten biggest clones cover about 0.01% of the sample. The same data also went into a second study, on human thymus T cells.

Sequences were obtained from thymocytes. Receptors originate from a boy in the first two years of life with a congenital heart defect. Donor details come from another sample of the same person, matched by shared clones.

This chain uses TRBV10-2 with TRBJ1-1; weak D call: TRBD1 (5 bases). V lost 10 bases, J lost 7 bases, and 16 bases lay in between. The CDR3 length is 12 residues. Germline CDR1 WSHSY, CDR2 SAAADI. CDR3 nucleotides: TGCGCCACTCCCGGACGGGGGGGTGAAGCTTTCTTT. This gives the protein CATPGRGGEAFF.

V usage is TRBV19 and J usage is TRBJ2-5; 9 positions match TRBD1. This CDR3 has 18 amino acids. Germline CDR1 and CDR2: LNHDA and SQIVND (reference sequence). V shed 3 bases and J 2 bases; nucleotides not matched to a gene: 13. CDR3 amino acids: CASSIPRDRATTQETQYF. CDR3 DNA sequence: TGTGCCAGTAGTATCCCCCGGGACAGGGCTACTACTCAAGAGACCCAGTACTTC.

This chain joins TRBV12-5 and TRBJ2-1; 10 bases agree with TRBD2. This CDR3 region has 15 residues. Germline CDR1 LGHNT, CDR2 FRNRAP. V gave up 3 bases and J gave up 8 bases; unmatched junction bases: 7. Here the CDR3 DNA reads TGTGCTAGTGGTTTTACGACTAGCGGGTGCGATGAGCAGTTCTTC. Translated, it gives CASGFTTSGCDEQFF.

The rearrangement links TRBV7-8 to TRBJ2-7; possible D gene TRBD1, 6 bases. Germline-derived CDR1 and CDR2 are SGHVS and FQNEAQ. V lost 0 bases and J lost 5, with 17 bases in between. The CDR3 is made up of 16 amino acids. CDR3 coding DNA: TGTGCCAGCAGCTTAGCGCGGTCGAACAGGGTGAACGAGCAGTACTTC. This translates into CASSLARSNRVNEQYF.

This clone appeared once. This rearrangement joins TRBV28 to TRBJ2-2; D is ambiguous. V lost 5 bases and J 4 bases, leaving 5 bases between the germline ends. Germline CDR1 reads MDHEN; CDR2 reads SYDVKM. The CDR3 has 12 amino acids. CDR3 in DNA: TGTGCCAGCAGTCTAATCACCGGGGAGCTGTTTTTT. Its protein product is CASSLITGELFF. Full variable domain (missing parts from reference TRBV28 and TRBJ2-2): DVKVTQSSRYLVKRTGEKVFLECVQDMDHENMFWYRQDPGLGLRLIYFSYDVKMKEKGDIPEGYSVSREKKERFSLILESASTNQTSMYLCASSLITGELFFGEGSRLTVL.

The chain has TRBV19 and TRBJ2-5; possibly TRBD2 for D (5 bases). Trimming cost V 7 bases and J 7 bases, with 19 bases left between them. This CDR3 has 14 amino acids. Germline values: CDR1 LNHDA, CDR2 SQIVND (reference sequence). The CDR3 loop is CASTLDQRKGTQYF. CDR3 nucleotides: TGTGCCAGTACCTTGGACCAGCGGAAAGGGACCCAGTACTTC.

This chain links TRBV4-3 with TRBJ2-5, with D possibly being TRBD1 (6 bases). V gave up 4 bases and J gave up 3 bases, with 15 bases separating them. Germline lookup yields CDR1 LGHNA and CDR2 YSLEER. CDR3 length: 15 amino acids. The CDR3 DNA reads TGCGCCAGCAGCCGTCGCCCCGGGACAAAAGAGACCCAGTACTTC. It translates to CASSRRPGTKETQYF.

The DNA of the CDR3 is TGTGCCAGCAGCGACCACCGGGCCTCAGAGGGTGGCTACACCTTC. Amino acid sequence: CASSDHRASEGGYTF. The J gene is TRBJ1-2, the V gene TRBV7-2; D is unclear. CDR3 length: 15 amino acids. V was cut by 5 bases and J by 7 bases, with 20 bases left in between. Per germline, CDR1 SGHTA and CDR2 FQGNSA.

This chain joins TRBV7-9 and TRBJ2-1; TRBD2 aligns across 11 bases. This CDR3 comprises 17 residues. V dropped 5 bases and J dropped 4; count of bases not matched to a gene: 10. Germline loops: CDR1 SEHNR, CDR2 FQNEAQ (reference sequence). In nucleotides, the CDR3 is TGTGCCAGCAGCCTAGTCGGTGGGACTAGCGGATACAATGAGCAGTTCTTC. Encoded protein: CASSLVGGTSGYNEQFF.

This rearrangement joins TRBV20-1 to TRBJ2-7; tentative D call: TRBD1 (5 bases). This CDR3 spans 11 amino acids. Deletions cut 3 bases from V and 2 bases from J, with 5 bases between. CDR1 is DFQATT, CDR2 SNEGSKA, per germline (reference sequence). The CDR3 nucleotides read TGCAGTGCTAGGACAGCCTACGAGCAGTACTTC. It translates to CSARTAYEQYF.

The chain combines TRBV28 with TRBJ1-5; TRBD1 agrees at 8 bases. Trimming cost V 5 bases and J 3 bases; bases outside gene matches: 12. The CDR3 is 17 residues long. Germline assignment: CDR1 MDHEN and CDR2 SYDVKM. The CDR3 loop reads CASSPRTGRPNNQPQHF. As DNA, the CDR3 is TGTGCCAGCAGTCCCCGGACAGGGCGACCCAACAATCAGCCCCAGCATTTT.

The chain joins TRBV6-1 to TRBJ1-1; perhaps TRBD1 as D (5 bases). The CDR3 consists of 11 residues. Germline assignment: CDR1 MNHNS and CDR2 SASEGT. The chain's CDR3 is CAGGAYTEAFF. The CDR3 region has the DNA TGTGCGGGTGGGGCTTATACTGAAGCTTTCTTT.

The chain recombines TRBV5-4 with TRBJ2-7, with TRBD1 identical over 8 bases. The V gene end was trimmed by 2 bases and the J gene end by 4 bases; junction bases not matched to a gene: 11. From germline, CDR1 is SGHNT and CDR2 YYREEE (reference sequence). The CDR3 loop spans 16 amino acids. CDR3 sequence reads: CASSFKVGDRGYEQYF. In nucleotides, the CDR3 is TGTGCCAGCAGCTTTAAGGTAGGAGACAGGGGATACGAGCAGTACTTC.

This clone came up once. The rearrangement links TRBV29-1 to TRBJ1-3; the D gene is possibly TRBD1 (5 bases). Germline V gene lookup returns CDR1 SQVTM and CDR2 ANQGSEA. This CDR3 has 14 amino acids. Trimming pared 1 base from V and 6 bases from J, leaving 13 bases between. CDR3 residues: CSVEVVQGKNTIYF. As DNA, the CDR3 is TGCAGCGTTGAAGTAGTCCAGGGAAAAAACACCATATATTTT.

The chain joins TRBV14 to TRBJ2-7; D perhaps matches TRBD1 (6 bases). V was shortened by 3 bases and J by 0 bases, with 15 bases between the two germline ends. The CDR3 sequence is 16 residues long. The germline gives CDR1 SGHDN, CDR2 FVKESK. CDR3 bases: TGTGCCAGCAGCCATCCCCCGGGGACACTCTCCTACGAGCAGTACTTC. Residues: CASSHPPGTLSYEQYF.

V is TRBV9 and J is TRBJ1-4, with TRBD1 identical over 7 bases. Germline CDR1 and CDR2: SGDLS and YYNGEE. CDR3 size: 14 residues. The V and J ends lost 3 bases and 4 bases, in that order; junction bases with no gene match: 3. The CDR3 DNA reads TGTGCCAGCAGCGCGGGACAGCTTAATGAAAAACTGTTTTTT. Protein product: CASSAGQLNEKLFF.

The V and J genes are TRBV6-6 and TRBJ2-7; the D is unclear. This CDR3 contains 12 residues. Trimming removed 4 bases at V and 3 bases at J, with 7 bases between. Germline assignment: CDR1 MNHNY and CDR2 SVGAGI (reference sequence). The CDR3 nucleotides are TGTGCCAGCAGTTTCAACAGCTACGAGCAGTACTTC. It codes for CASSFNSYEQYF.

This clone appeared once. CDR3 bases: TGTGCCAGCAGTAGACAGGGGGCCGGTACCGGGGAGCTGTTTTTT. It encodes CASSRQGAGTGELFF. V and J are TRBV27 and TRBJ2-2, with 10 nucleotides matching TRBD1. CDR1 is MNHEY, CDR2 SMNVEV, per germline (reference sequence). V dropped 5 bases and J dropped 5; count of bases not matched to a gene: 5. The CDR3 contains 15 residues.

V is TRBV4-3 and J is TRBJ2-2, with D possibly being TRBD2 (5 bases). Trimming removed 1 base from V and 7 bases from J, with 19 bases in between. The germline V gene has CDR1 LGHNA and CDR2 YSLEER. The CDR3 length is 17 residues. As DNA, the CDR3 is TGCGCCAGCAGCCAAGTTGGCGGGTCCCAAAGGGACGGGGAGCTGTTTTTT. This codes for CASSQVGGSQRDGELFF.

CDR3 sequence: CASSEWGDRFYEQYF. The DNA for the CDR3 is TGTGCCAGCAGTGAATGGGGGGACAGATTTTACGAGCAGTACTTC. V gene TRBV25-1 combines with J gene TRBJ2-7, with TRBD1 as a possible D gene (7 bases). Germline V gene lookup returns CDR1 MGHDK and CDR2 SYGVNS. With 1 base removed from V and 4 bases from J, the gap between germline ends came to 14 bases. The CDR3 has 15 amino acids.

The rearrangement uses TRBV6-5 and TRBJ2-5; 9 bases fit TRBD1. The DNA end favors TRBJ2-7, so the J call may be wrong. CDR1 is MNHEY, CDR2 SVGAGI, per germline. The CDR3 has 15 amino acids. CDR3 sequence: CASSRPGQGLGEQYF. CDR3 bases: TGTGCCAGCAGTCGCCCGGGACAGGGATTAGGCGAGCAGTACTTC.

The gene calls are TRBV28 and TRBJ2-3, with 8 positions matching TRBD2. CDR1 MDHEN and CDR2 SYDVKM come from the germline V gene. This CDR3 comprises 14 residues. With V trimmed by 5 bases and J by 8 bases, 9 bases remained unmatched. CDR3 loop: CASSPRTSQSTQYF. CDR3 nucleotides: TGTGCCAGCAGTCCCCGGACTAGCCAATCTACGCAGTATTTT.

This clone has only a few counts. The chain employs TRBV19 and TRBJ2-4; tentative D call: TRBD2 (5 bases). Between the trimmed V and J ends, which lost 6 bases and 1 base, there was a span of 16 bases. This CDR3 comprises 16 residues. From germline, CDR1 is LNHDA and CDR2 SQIVND (reference sequence). The CDR3 is CASSPLGTGAKNIQYF. Here the CDR3 DNA reads TGTGCCAGTAGCCCCCTCGGAACGGGGGCCAAAAACATTCAGTACTTC.

This clone showed up just a few times. The J gene is TRBJ1-1, the V gene TRBV19; D is unclear. V was trimmed by 5 bases and J by 0 bases, leaving 13 bases between them. CDR1 LNHDA and CDR2 SQIVND come from the germline V gene (reference sequence). This CDR3 spans 15 amino acids. The CDR3 sequence: CASSRVPRMNTEAFF. CDR3 nucleotides: TGTGCCAGTAGTCGGGTCCCCCGAATGAACACTGAAGCTTTCTTT.

The chain employs TRBV27 and TRBJ2-1, with 9 nucleotides matching TRBD1. J was trimmed by 5 bases and V by 5 bases; bases with no gene match: 7. This CDR3 has 15 residues. The germline CDR1 and CDR2 sequences are MNHEY and SMNVEV (reference sequence). CDR3 nucleotides: TGTGCCAGCAGTCAGGACAGGGGCGATAACAATGAGCAGTTCTTC. Translation: CASSQDRGDNNEQFF.

The V call is TRBV5-6, the J call TRBJ2-7; D is ambiguous. This CDR3 is built from 14 residues. The ends were cut back, 3 bases at V and 0 bases at J, with 10 bases in the middle. Germline loops: CDR1 SGHDT, CDR2 YYEEEE. CDR3 sequence (DNA): TGTGCCAGCAGCTCCTTCTTCGGCTCCTACGAGCAGTACTTC. This gives the protein CASSSFFGSYEQYF.